One and the same sample provided the 2 T cell receptor beta chains below, sequenced in a study of T-cell reconstitution after alpha-beta-depleted transplantation in children. A TCRbeta library incorporating unique molecular identifiers was prepared. TCRdb reprocessed the PCR reads via MiXCR and lists one record per CDR3 protein. Of hundreds of thousands of distinct CDR3 sequences listed, 13% are singletons. The sequenced sample was PBMCs, obtained from the stem cell graft. These receptors all stem from a human donor who donated a stem cell graft to a child with Fanconi anemia.

The chain employs TRBV20-1 and TRBJ2-2, with D maybe TRBD1 (5 bases). Germline CDR1 and CDR2: DFQATT and SNEGSKA (reference sequence). The CDR3 is made up of 15 amino acids. V lost 0 bases and J lost 5, with 13 bases in between. CDR3 sequence reads: CSARDSGFETGELFF. The CDR3 DNA sequence: TGCAGTGCTAGAGATTCAGGGTTTGAAACCGGGGAGCTGTTTTTT.

This clonotype was seen ten or more times. The genes are TRBV20-1 and TRBJ1-1; the match to TRBD1 covers 7 bases. This CDR3 comprises 13 residues. With V trimmed by 4 bases and J by 3 bases, 5 bases remained unmatched. Germline CDR1 is DFQATT and CDR2 is SNEGSKA (reference sequence). CDR3 protein: CSAMGQLDTEAFF. As DNA, the CDR3 is TGCAGTGCTATGGGACAGTTGGACACTGAAGCTTTCTTT.